Described below is a single T cell receptor beta chain sequence and its context. The antigen is not known. The data were taken from a study of cytomegalovirus exposure and HLA in healthy donors. Study-level points and caveats: Sequencing likely caused a cluster of highly shared sequence variants. Later analysis suggested most CMV-associated TCR beta chains were HLA-restricted. Association of approximately 16,000 TCR beta sequences with HLA alleles was found at 0.05 false discovery rate in a later analysis.

After removal of 5 bases from V and 4 bases from J, the junction contained 4 bases not matched to a gene. The CDR3 sequence is 13 residues long. Germline values: CDR1 SGHVS, CDR2 FQNEAQ. Vbeta (60) and Jbeta (13) primers were used in the PCR. Assay: immunoSEQ multiplex PCR; the TCRdb copy retains only in-frame clones and omits some. This sample's table reports fewer than 85,000 clones. The chain uses TRBV7-8 and TRBJ1-2; 7 bases align to TRBD1. The specimen was PBMCs. This clonotype was obtained from a middle-aged woman in good health and CMV-seropositive. CDR3 sequence reads: CASSHDRVYGYTF. DNA of the CDR3: TGTGCCAGCAGCCACGACAGGGTCTATGGCTACACCTTC.